Each of the 3 T cell receptor beta chains below was sequenced from the same sample in a study of T cell changes during pregnancy in multiple sclerosis. Profiling relied on immunoSEQ multiplex PCR, and the TCRdb table lists in-frame clones only, not all of them. The profile covers roughly 61,000 clones, with just under 90% appearing a single time and around 0.85% taken by the ten largest. The sample here was peripheral blood, taken in the first trimester of pregnancy. These receptors originate from a female donor in good health, enrolled as a control in a pregnancy study.

The chain is built from TRBV11-2 and TRBJ2-7, with D unresolved. Trimming pared 2 bases from V and 2 bases from J, leaving 10 bases between. This CDR3 is built from 14 residues. Germline V gene lookup returns CDR1 SGHAT and CDR2 FQNNGV. The CDR3 region is CASSLMSPPYEQYF. CDR3 sequence (DNA): TGTGCCAGCAGCTTAATGTCTCCCCCCTACGAGCAGTACTTC.

This rearrangement joins TRBV7-2 to TRBJ2-1; maybe TRBD2 (6 bases). The CDR3 spans 14 residues. Germline V lookup: CDR1 SGHTA, CDR2 FQGNSA. The germline V and J ends were trimmed by 0 bases and 8 bases, with 11 bases remaining between them. CDR3 sequence (DNA): TGTGCCAGCAGCTTAGCGGTGTGGGGGGATGAGCAGTTCTTC. Its translation is CASSLAVWGDEQFF.

For the CDR3, the DNA is TGTGCCAGCAGCCATAGGGACAGGAGCTCCTACGAGCAGTACTTC. As protein: CASSHRDRSSYEQYF. This chain connects TRBV11-2 to TRBJ2-7, with 8 bases lining up with TRBD1. Germline CDR1 reads SGHAT; CDR2 reads FQNNGV. The ends lost 5 bases at V and 0 bases at J; junction bases unmatched: 6. The CDR3 covers 15 residues.